One and the same sample provided the 10 T cell receptor beta chains below, sequenced in a study of response to subunit inactivated influenza vaccine. TCRdb re-called the RT-PCR reads through MiXCR, storing one row per CDR3 protein. Seen here are around 850,000 distinct CDR3 sequences, less than 20% observed once, and the top ten hold roughly a tenth. Sequencing used PBMCs from blood, obtained around 5 days after vaccination. These receptors were collected from a man in his fifties who received an inactivated influenza vaccine.

In nucleotides, the CDR3 is TGTGCCAGCAGTAAAGGACAAGAACGGGGTGAAGCTTTCTTT. It is translated as CASSKGQERGEAFF. This chain uses TRBV7-9 with TRBJ1-1; a possible D gene is TRBD1 (5 bases). CDR1 is SEHNR, CDR2 FQNEAQ, per germline (reference sequence). The CDR3 runs to 14 residues. V dropped 6 bases and J dropped 7 bases, with 18 bases sitting between them.

Many counts were recorded for this clonotype. The V call is TRBV20-1, the J call TRBJ2-5, with 9 nucleotides matching TRBD2. Germline assignment: CDR1 DFQATT and CDR2 SNEGSKA (reference sequence). This CDR3 has 14 residues. J was trimmed by 4 bases and V by 1 base; bases with no gene match: 4. CDR3 coding DNA: TGCAGTGCTAGAGGGCTAGCGGGGCGAGAGACCCAGTACTTC. Its protein product is CSARGLAGRETQYF.

This clonotype was observed a few times. The gene calls are TRBV4-2 and TRBJ1-2; 7 bases align to TRBD1. The V gene end was trimmed by 0 bases and the J gene end by 4 bases; junction bases not matched to a gene: 8. This CDR3 is 16 amino acids long. The germline CDR1 and CDR2 sequences are LGHNA and YNFKEQ. The CDR3 spells CASSQEVGWDSYGYTF. The CDR3 DNA follows: TGTGCCAGCAGCCAAGAAGTTGGTTGGGACAGCTATGGCTACACCTTC.

CDR3 sequence reads: CASSLYTGGATEGEQFF. CDR3 bases: TGCGCCAGCAGCTTGTATACAGGGGGCGCAACGGAAGGTGAGCAGTTCTTC. The chain carries TRBV5-1 and TRBJ2-1; 9 bases align to TRBD1. The J segment lost 9 bases and the V segment lost 1 base, leaving 14 bases of the junction unmatched. Germline assignment: CDR1 SGHRS and CDR2 YFSETQ. The length of the CDR3 is 17 residues.

This clonotype is a singleton in its sample. The chain links TRBV9 to TRBJ2-2; D possibly corresponds to TRBD1 (5 bases). Germline loops: CDR1 SGDLS, CDR2 YYNGEE. This CDR3 contains 16 residues. The V and J ends lost 3 bases and 5 bases respectively, with 17 bases between them. The CDR3 is CASSGGLGVGTGELFF. Here the CDR3 DNA reads TGTGCCAGCAGCGGAGGATTAGGGGTCGGGACCGGGGAGCTGTTTTTT.

As concerns this clonotype: A much larger clone lies one base from this, so it may be a read error. The rearrangement links TRBV5-5 to TRBJ2-1, with unresolved D. The CDR3 extends over 12 amino acids. Per the germline V gene, CDR1 is SGHKS and CDR2 is YYEKEE (reference sequence). CDR3 nucleotides: TGTGCCAGCAGCTTGCCTCTCAATGGGCAGTTCTTC. This encodes CASSLPLNGQFF.

This clonotype was detected a few times. The chain uses TRBV9 and TRBJ2-7; D perhaps matches TRBD1 (6 bases). The CDR3 length is 14 residues. Germline CDR1 reads SGDLS; CDR2 reads YYNGEE. V was cut by 4 bases and J by 2 bases, with 13 bases left in between. The CDR3 spells CASSPLGDTYEQYF. CDR3 coding DNA: TGTGCCAGCAGCCCCCTAGGGGACACCTACGAGCAGTACTTC.

In its sample, this clonotype was seen a few times. The chain joins TRBV29-1 to TRBJ1-4; D not certain. Trimming removed 1 base at V and 10 bases at J, with 4 bases between. The V gene's germline CDR1 is SQVTM and CDR2 ANQGSEA. CDR3 length: 10 amino acids. In nucleotides, the CDR3 is TGCAGCGTTGAAGCCGGAAAACTGTTTTTT. This sequence encodes CSVEAGKLFF. The full variable domain, its missing parts supplied by reference TRBV29-1 and TRBJ1-4, is SAVISQKPSRDICQRGTSLTIQCQVDSQVTMMFWYRQQPGQSLTLIATANQGSEATYESGFVIDKFPISRPNLTFSTLTVSNMSPEDSSIYLCSVEAGKLFFGSGTQLSVL.

This clonotype occurred many times. The rearrangement links TRBV12-3 or TRBV12-4 to TRBJ1-1; D is undetermined. The CDR3 is 13 amino acids. V dropped 4 bases and J dropped 1 base, with 7 bases sitting between them. The chain's CDR3 is CASSYSTNTEAFF. The CDR3 bases are TGTGCCAGCAGTTATAGTACGAACACTGAAGCTTTCTTT.

This clonotype was seen many times. The rearrangement joins TRBV29-1 to TRBJ2-3, with D perhaps assigned TRBD1 or TRBD2 (5 bases each). The V gene lost 5 bases and the J gene lost 1 base, with 10 bases spanning the gap. Germline lookup yields CDR1 SQVTM and CDR2 ANQGSEA. There are 13 residues in the CDR3. CDR3 residues: CSVPGDGTDTQYF. In nucleotides, the CDR3 is TGCAGCGTTCCTGGGGACGGCACAGATACGCAGTATTTT.